This TCR beta chain was documented in a study of blood T cell repertoires in COVID-19. As for the study in general: T cells, B-cell-depleted T cells, or PBMCs supplied cDNA or gDNA.

Assay: immunoSEQ multiplex PCR; the TCRdb copy retains only in-frame clones and omits some. This sample has about 220,000 clones, with under 90% found just once. The study assigned cohorts using participant-reported clinical history. Donors in Cohort 3 counted as recovered after two negative PCRs, clearance, or symptom resolution. The V segment lost 1 base and the J segment 4 bases; nucleotides outside the gene matches: 2. Germline lookup yields CDR1 SGHNT and CDR2 YENEEA. The CDR3 totals 16 residues. The material sequenced was PBMCs or T cells enriched from blood (not recorded which). The receptor comes from a woman aged 60-70 years who had recovered from COVID-19. The chain joins TRBV11-3 to TRBJ2-3; 13 nucleotides match TRBD2. The CDR3 bases are TGTGCCAGCAGCTTAGGGACTAGCGGGAGAGCAGATACGCAGTATTTT. Its translation is CASSLGTSGRADTQYF.